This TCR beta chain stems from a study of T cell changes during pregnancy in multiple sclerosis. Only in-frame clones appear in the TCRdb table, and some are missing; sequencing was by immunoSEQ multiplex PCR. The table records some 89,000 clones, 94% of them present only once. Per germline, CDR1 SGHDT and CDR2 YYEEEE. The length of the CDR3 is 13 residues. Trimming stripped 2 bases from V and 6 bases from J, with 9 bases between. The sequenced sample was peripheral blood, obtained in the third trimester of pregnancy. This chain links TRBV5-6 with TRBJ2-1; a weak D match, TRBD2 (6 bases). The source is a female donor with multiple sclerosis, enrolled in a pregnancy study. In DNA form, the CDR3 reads TGTGCCAGCAGCTTAAAACTAGCCAATGAGCAGTTCTTC. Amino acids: CASSLKLANEQFF.